This entry concerns a single T cell receptor beta chain. The length of the CDR3 is 16 residues. V lost 4 bases, J lost 4 bases, and 9 bases stayed unmatched. Germline V lookup: CDR1 SGHRS, CDR2 YFSETQ. The record originates from a study of blood T cell repertoires in COVID-19. This table comes from immunoSEQ multiplex PCR, and its TCRdb copy is limited to in-frame clones, with some not included. The repertoire consists of fewer than 250,000 clones, with over 75% occurring once and the leading ten covering roughly 5%. This TCR was sampled from a woman aged 40 to 50 with acute or convalescent COVID-19. Input material: peripheral blood. The rearrangement uses TRBV5-1 and TRBJ2-1, with 9 bases aligning to TRBD2. CDR3 in DNA: TGCGCCAGCAGCCTGGACTTAGCGGGGGCTTACAATGAGCAGTTCTTC. This sequence encodes CASSLDLAGAYNEQFF.